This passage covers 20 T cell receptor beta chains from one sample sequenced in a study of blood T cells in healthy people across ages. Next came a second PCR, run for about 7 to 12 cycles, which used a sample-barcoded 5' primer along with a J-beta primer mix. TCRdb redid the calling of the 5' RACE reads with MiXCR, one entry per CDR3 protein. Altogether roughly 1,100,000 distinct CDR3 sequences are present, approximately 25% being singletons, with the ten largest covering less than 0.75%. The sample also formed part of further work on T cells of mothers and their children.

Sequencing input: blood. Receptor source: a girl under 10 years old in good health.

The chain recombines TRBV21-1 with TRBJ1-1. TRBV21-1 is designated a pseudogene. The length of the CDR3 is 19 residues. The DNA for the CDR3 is TGTGCCAGCAGCAAAGGCCCTTCCAGGGTCTCGGGGAAGGGCACTGAAGCTTTCTTT. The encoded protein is CASSKGPSRVSGKGTEAFF.

DNA of the CDR3: TGTGCCAGCAGACTCACCACCGGGACAGGGAATGAGCAGTTCTTC. Protein sequence: CASRLTTGTGNEQFF. The chain couples TRBV2 to TRBJ2-1, with 9 bases fitting TRBD1. The trim removed 6 bases at V and 7 bases at J, leaving 10 bases unmatched. Germline V gene data show CDR1 as SNHLY and CDR2 as FYNNEI. The CDR3 loop spans 15 amino acids.

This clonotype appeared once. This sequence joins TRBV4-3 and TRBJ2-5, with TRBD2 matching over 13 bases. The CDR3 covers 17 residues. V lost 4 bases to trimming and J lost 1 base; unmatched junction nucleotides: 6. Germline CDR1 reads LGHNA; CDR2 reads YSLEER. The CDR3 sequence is CASSPDTSGGAQETQYF. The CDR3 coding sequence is TGCGCCAGCAGCCCTGACACTAGCGGGGGGGCCCAAGAGACCCAGTACTTC.

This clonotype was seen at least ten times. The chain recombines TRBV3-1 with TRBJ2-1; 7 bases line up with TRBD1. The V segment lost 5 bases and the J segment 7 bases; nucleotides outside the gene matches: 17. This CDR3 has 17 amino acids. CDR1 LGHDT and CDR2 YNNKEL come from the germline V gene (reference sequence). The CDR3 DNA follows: TGTGCCAGCAGCGACATCGGACAGGAAATAACTGAGAATGAGCAGTTCTTC. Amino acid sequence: CASSDIGQEITENEQFF.

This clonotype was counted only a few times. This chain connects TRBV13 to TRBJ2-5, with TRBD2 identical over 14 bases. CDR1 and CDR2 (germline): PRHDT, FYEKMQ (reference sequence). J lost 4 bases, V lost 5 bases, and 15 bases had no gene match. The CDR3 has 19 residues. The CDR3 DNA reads TGTGCCAGCAGCCGGATCGGGACTAGCGGGAGTGATTGGAGAGAGACCCAGTACTTC. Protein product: CASSRIGTSGSDWRETQYF.

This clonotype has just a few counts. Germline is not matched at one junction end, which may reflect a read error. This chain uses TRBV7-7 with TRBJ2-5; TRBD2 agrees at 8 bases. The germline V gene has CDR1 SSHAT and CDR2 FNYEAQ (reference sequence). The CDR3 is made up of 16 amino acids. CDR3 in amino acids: CASSLGASGGKETQYF. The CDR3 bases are TGTGCTAGCAGCTTAGGCGCCAGCGGGGGTAAAGAGACCCAGTACTTC.

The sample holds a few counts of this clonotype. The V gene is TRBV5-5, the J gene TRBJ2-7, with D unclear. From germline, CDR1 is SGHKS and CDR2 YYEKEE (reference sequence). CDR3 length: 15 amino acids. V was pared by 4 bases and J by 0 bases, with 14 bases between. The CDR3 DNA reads TGTGCCAGCAGCCTCAGTCTGCAGGACTCCTACGAGCAGTACTTC. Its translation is CASSLSLQDSYEQYF. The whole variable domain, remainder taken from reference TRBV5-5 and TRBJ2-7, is DAGVTQSPTHLIKTRGQQVTLRCSPISGHKSVSWYQQVLGQGPQFIFQYYEKEERGRGNFPDRFSARQFPNYSSELNVNALLLGDSALYLCASSLSLQDSYEQYFGPGTRLTVT.

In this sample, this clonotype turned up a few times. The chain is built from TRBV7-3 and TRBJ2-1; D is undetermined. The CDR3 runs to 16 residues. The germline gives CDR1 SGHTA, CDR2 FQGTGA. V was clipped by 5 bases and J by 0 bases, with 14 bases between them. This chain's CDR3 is CASSPFFESSYNEQFF. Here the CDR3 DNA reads TGTGCCAGCAGCCCTTTTTTTGAGAGCTCCTACAATGAGCAGTTCTTC.

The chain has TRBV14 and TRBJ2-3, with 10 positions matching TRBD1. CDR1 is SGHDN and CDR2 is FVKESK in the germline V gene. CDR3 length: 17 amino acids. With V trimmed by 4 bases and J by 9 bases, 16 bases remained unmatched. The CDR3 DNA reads TGTGCCAGCAGCCCCCTAGGTTGGACAGGGGGACCGGACACGCAGTATTTT. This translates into CASSPLGWTGGPDTQYF.

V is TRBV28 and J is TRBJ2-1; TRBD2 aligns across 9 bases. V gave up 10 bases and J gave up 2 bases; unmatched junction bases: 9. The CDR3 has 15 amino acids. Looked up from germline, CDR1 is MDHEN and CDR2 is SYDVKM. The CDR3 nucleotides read TGTGCCACCAACAGGGGACTAGCTACCTACAATGAGCAGTTCTTC. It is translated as CATNRGLATYNEQFF.

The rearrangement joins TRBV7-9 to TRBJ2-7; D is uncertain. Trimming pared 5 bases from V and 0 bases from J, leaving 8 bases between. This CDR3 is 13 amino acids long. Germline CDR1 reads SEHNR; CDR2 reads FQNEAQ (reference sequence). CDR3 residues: CASSPRISYEQYF. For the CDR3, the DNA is TGTGCCAGCAGCCCAAGAATCTCCTACGAGCAGTACTTC.

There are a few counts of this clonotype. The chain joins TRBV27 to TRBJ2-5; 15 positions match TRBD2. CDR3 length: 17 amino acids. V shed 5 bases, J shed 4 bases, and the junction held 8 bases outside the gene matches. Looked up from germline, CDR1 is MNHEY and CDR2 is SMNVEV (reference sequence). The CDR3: CASSTRTSGRAGETQYF. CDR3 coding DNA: TGTGCCAGCAGTACACGGACTAGCGGGAGGGCAGGAGAGACCCAGTACTTC.

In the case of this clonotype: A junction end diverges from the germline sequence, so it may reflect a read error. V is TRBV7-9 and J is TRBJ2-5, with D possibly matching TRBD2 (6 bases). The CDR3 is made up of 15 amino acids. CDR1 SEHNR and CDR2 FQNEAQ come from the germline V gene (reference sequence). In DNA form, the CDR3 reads TGTGCCAGCAGCTTAGCGGGGAGGCCCCAGGGAGAGCAGTCCTTC. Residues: CASSLAGRPQGEQSF.

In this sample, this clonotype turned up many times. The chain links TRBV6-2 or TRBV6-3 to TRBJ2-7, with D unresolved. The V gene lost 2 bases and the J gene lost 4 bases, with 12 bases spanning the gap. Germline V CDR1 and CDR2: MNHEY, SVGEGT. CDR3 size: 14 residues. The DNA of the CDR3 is TGTGCCAGCAGTTACGGATATTACGGATACGAGCAGTACTTC. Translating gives CASSYGYYGYEQYF.

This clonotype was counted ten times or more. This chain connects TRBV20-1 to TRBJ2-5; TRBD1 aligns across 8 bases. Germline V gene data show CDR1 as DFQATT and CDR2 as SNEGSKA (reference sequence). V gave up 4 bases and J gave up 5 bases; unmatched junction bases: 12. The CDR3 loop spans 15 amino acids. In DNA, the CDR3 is TGCAGTGCTACCCCTCTGACGGACAGGGACGAGACCCAGTACTTC. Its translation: CSATPLTDRDETQYF.

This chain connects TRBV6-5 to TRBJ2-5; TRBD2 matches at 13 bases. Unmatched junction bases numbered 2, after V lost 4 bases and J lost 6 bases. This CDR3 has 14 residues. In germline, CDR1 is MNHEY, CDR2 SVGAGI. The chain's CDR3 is CASSSTSGGQTQYF. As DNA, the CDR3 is TGTGCCAGCAGTTCGACTAGCGGGGGGCAGACCCAGTACTTC.

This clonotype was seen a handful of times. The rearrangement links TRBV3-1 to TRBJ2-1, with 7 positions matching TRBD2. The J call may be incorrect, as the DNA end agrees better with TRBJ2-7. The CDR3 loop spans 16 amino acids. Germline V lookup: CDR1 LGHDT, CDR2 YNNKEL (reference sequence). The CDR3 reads CASSQIVASGSYEQYF. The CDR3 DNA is TGTGCCAGCAGCCAAATTGTGGCTAGCGGATCCTACGAGCAGTACTTC.

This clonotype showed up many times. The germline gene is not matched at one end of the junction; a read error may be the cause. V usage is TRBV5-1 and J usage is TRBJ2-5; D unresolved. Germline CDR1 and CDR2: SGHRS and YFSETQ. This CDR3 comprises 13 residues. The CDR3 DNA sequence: TGTGCCAGCAGCCTCGATCCCGAAGAGACCCAGTACTTC. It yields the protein CASSLDPEETQYF.

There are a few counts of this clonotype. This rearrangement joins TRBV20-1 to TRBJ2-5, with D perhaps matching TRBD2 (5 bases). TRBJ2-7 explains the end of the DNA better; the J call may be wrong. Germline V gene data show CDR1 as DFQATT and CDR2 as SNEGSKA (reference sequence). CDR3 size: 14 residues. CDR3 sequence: CSASWAGLTYEQYF. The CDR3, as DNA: TGCAGTGCTAGTTGGGCGGGTCTTACCTACGAGCAGTACTTC.

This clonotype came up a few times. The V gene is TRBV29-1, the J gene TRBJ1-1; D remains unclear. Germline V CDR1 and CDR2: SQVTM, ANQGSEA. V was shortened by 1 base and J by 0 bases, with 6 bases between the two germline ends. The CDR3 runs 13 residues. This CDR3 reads CSVEARMNTEAFF. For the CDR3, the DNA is TGCAGCGTTGAAGCAAGGATGAACACTGAAGCTTTCTTT.